This T cell receptor beta chain was recovered during a study of cytomegalovirus exposure and HLA in healthy donors. Whole-study context: A prior study identified 117 million unique TCR beta sequences from around 180 million T cells.

The PCR contained 60 Vbeta and 13 Jbeta primers. Sequenced by immunoSEQ multiplex PCR; TCRdb stores in-frame clones only, minus some. The sample has 140,000 or so clones, around 57% seen once. Overall study findings and caveats: In an earlier analysis, most TCR beta V segments were productive about 87% or about 30% of the time. According to the study, roughly 160 TCR beta chains were cytomegalovirus-associated.

Regarding this clone: Its antigen is undetermined.

The receptor was derived from a male donor in good health and CMV-seronegative. Sequencing used PBMCs.

The CDR3 bases are TGCGCCAGCAGCCAGGAGTCAGGGTTTGGCGAGCAGTACTTC. This codes for CASSQESGFGEQYF. The chain employs TRBV4-3 and TRBJ2-5; D may be TRBD1 (5 bases). The tail of the sequence fits TRBJ2-7 better, so the J call may be wrong. The germline CDR1 and CDR2 sequences are LGHNA and YSLEER. The CDR3 runs to 14 residues.